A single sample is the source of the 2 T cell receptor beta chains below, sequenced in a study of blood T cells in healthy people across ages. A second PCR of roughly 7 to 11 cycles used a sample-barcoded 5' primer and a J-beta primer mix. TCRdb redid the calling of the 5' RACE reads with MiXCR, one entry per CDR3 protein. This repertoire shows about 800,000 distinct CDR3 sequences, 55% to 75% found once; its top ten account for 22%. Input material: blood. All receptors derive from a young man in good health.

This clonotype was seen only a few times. The CDR3 coding sequence is TGCAGTGCTAGAGTCCTGACGGGGCCTACCTACAATGAGCAGTTCTTC. It yields the protein CSARVLTGPTYNEQFF. The chain recombines TRBV20-1 with TRBJ2-1; D possibly uses TRBD1 or TRBD2 (5 bases each). V was clipped by 1 base and J by 2 bases, with 15 bases between them. This CDR3 contains 16 residues. CDR1 and CDR2 from the germline V gene are DFQATT and SNEGSKA (reference sequence).

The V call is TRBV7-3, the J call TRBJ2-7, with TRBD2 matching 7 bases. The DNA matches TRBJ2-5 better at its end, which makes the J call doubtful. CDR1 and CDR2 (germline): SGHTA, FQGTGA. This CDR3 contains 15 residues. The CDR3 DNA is TGTGCCAGCAGCTTAGGCGGGGGACTTGGTGAGACCCAGTACTTC. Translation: CASSLGGGLGETQYF.